The present TCR beta chain was sequenced within a study of spatial heterogeneity in lung cancer. Study-wide context: Averaged across combinations, each unique TCR and UMI pairing appeared more than ten times in raw reads, which were uncorrected. Whole-study results and caveats: Tumor mutation counts were tracked by expanded intratumoral alpha and beta TCR counts. Coverage estimated for tumor T cells reached 7% to 7.5% for alpha chains and around 12% for beta chains.

Every molecule of TCR cDNA had its own unique molecular identifier. MiXCR, applied by TCRdb to the 5' RACE reads, yields one record per CDR3 protein. The table includes 6,000 to 8,500 distinct CDR3 sequences, 13% detected once. The CDR3 sequence is 14 residues long. From germline, CDR1 is WSHSY and CDR2 SAAADI. Trimming cost V 7 bases and J 3 bases, with 15 bases left between them. This clonotype was counted ten times or more. The antigen remains undetermined. Documented time point: sample taken at primary tumor resection. Unsorted samples of tumor, nontumor lung or frozen PBMC had their whole RNA sequenced.

This clonotype originated in a male donor with early-stage non-small cell lung cancer. Sequenced here: lung tumor tissue, sampled at surgery. The rearrangement links TRBV10-2 to TRBJ1-1; D is perhaps TRBD1 (6 bases). CDR3 in amino acids: CASISGGAYTEAFF. The CDR3 DNA sequence: TGCGCCAGCATATCGGGGGGCGCCTACACTGAAGCTTTCTTT.